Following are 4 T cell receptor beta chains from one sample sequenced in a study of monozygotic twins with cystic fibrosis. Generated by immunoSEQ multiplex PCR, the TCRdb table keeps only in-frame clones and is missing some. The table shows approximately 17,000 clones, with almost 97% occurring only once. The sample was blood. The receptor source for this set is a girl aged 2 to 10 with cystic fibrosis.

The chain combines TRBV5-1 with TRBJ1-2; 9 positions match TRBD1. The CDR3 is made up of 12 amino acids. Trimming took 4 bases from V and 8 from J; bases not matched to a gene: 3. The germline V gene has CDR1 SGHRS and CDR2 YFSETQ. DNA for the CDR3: TGCGCCAGCAGCCTGGACAGGGGAGGCTACACCTTC. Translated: CASSLDRGGYTF.

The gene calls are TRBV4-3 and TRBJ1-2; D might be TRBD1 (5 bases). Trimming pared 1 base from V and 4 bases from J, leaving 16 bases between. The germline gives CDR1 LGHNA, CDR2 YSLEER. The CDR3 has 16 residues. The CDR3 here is CASSQAFRVSAYGYTF. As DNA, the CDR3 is TGCGCCAGCAGCCAAGCCTTCAGGGTGTCGGCCTATGGCTACACCTTC.

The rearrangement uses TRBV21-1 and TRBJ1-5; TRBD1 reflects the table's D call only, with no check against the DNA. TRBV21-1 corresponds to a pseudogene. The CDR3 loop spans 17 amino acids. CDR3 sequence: CASSNPVTGGSGQPQHF. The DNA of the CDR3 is TGTGCCAGCAGCAATCCAGTAACAGGGGGTAGTGGTCAGCCCCAGCATTTT.

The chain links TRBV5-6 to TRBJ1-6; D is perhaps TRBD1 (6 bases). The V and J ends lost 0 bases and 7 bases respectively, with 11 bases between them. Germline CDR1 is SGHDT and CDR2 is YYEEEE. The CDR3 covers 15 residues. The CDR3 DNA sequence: TGTGCCAGCAGCTTGGATCAGGGGAAAAATTCACCCCTCCACTTT. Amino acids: CASSLDQGKNSPLHF. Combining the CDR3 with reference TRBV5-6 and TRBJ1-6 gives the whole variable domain DAGVTQSPTHLIKTRGQQVTLRCSPKSGHDTVSWYQQALGQGPQFIFQYYEEEERQRGNFPDRFSGHQFPNYSSELNVNALLLGDSALYLCASSLDQGKNSPLHFGNGTRLTVT.